Each of the 19 T cell receptor beta chains below was sequenced from the same sample in a study of T cell responses to AZD1222 COVID-19 vaccine. TCRdb keeps only in-frame clones here, not all; method: immunoSEQ multiplex PCR. The profile shows around 100,000 clones, about 90% of them singletons. Specimen: peripheral blood, collected on day 0 of AZD1222 vaccination. These receptors were collected from an adult in good health.

This chain connects TRBV7-9 to TRBJ2-7, with a weak D call TRBD1 (6 bases). The CDR3 has 14 residues. V was pared by 5 bases and J by 3 bases, with 14 bases between. Germline lookup yields CDR1 SEHNR and CDR2 FQNEAQ (reference sequence). In DNA, the CDR3 is TGTGCCAGCAGCCTGGGACAAACCAGCTACGAGCAGTACTTC. Its protein is CASSLGQTSYEQYF. The full variable domain, with the rest looked up from reference TRBV7-9 and TRBJ2-7, is DTGVSQNPRHKITKRGQNVTFRCDPISEHNRLYWYRQTLGQGPEFLTYFQNEAQLEKSRLLSDRFSAERPKGSFSTLEIQRTEQGDSAMYLCASSLGQTSYEQYFGPGTRLTVT.

V gene TRBV12-5 combines with J gene TRBJ2-2, with 11 nucleotides matching TRBD2. The V gene's germline CDR1 is LGHNT and CDR2 FRNRAP. The CDR3 covers 16 residues. The ends lost 6 bases at V and 2 bases at J; junction bases unmatched: 5. The CDR3 loop is CASGAGTSGNTGELFF. For the CDR3, the DNA is TGTGCTAGTGGGGCCGGGACTAGCGGAAACACCGGGGAGCTGTTTTTT.

This sequence joins TRBV6-6 and TRBJ1-2, with 10 bases that match TRBD1. This CDR3 is built from 17 residues. The V gene end was trimmed by 5 bases and the J gene end by 4 bases; junction bases not matched to a gene: 13. Germline V gene sequence: CDR1 MNHNY, CDR2 SVGAGI (reference sequence). CDR3 coding DNA: TGTGCCAGCAGTCGTCTTTCATCGACAGGGGGCGGCTATGGCTACACCTTC. It yields the protein CASSRLSSTGGGYGYTF.

As DNA, the CDR3 is TGTGCCAGCAACAGGGAGACGGCTAATGAAAAACTGTTTTTT. Protein: CASNRETANEKLFF. This chain uses TRBV2 with TRBJ1-4, with D perhaps TRBD1 (6 bases). V was clipped by 7 bases and J by 3 bases, with 12 bases between them. The CDR3 loop spans 14 amino acids. The V gene's germline CDR1 is SNHLY and CDR2 FYNNEI.

The chain recombines TRBV2 with TRBJ2-7; D might be TRBD2 (5 bases). Per germline, CDR1 SNHLY and CDR2 FYNNEI. The CDR3 runs 12 residues. V gave up 7 bases and J gave up 3 bases, with 10 bases separating them. CDR3 sequence: CASTGKSYEQYF. The DNA for the CDR3 is TGTGCCAGCACCGGGAAGAGCTACGAGCAGTACTTC. The full variable domain, in which reference TRBV2 and TRBJ2-7 provide the parts outside the CDR3, is EPEVTQTPSHQVTQMGQEVILRCVPISNHLYFYWYRQILGQKVEFLVSFYNNEISEKSEIFDDQFSVERPDGSNFTLKIRSTKLEDSAMYFCASTGKSYEQYFGPGTRLTVT.

V and J are TRBV27 and TRBJ2-1, with 7 bases identical to TRBD2. With V trimmed by 6 bases and J by 2 bases, 10 bases remained unmatched. CDR3 length: 16 residues. Germline-derived CDR1 and CDR2 are MNHEY and SMNVEV (reference sequence). CDR3 sequence reads: CASRRTSRAPYNEQFF. The CDR3 nucleotides are TGTGCCAGCAGACGGACTAGTCGAGCCCCCTACAATGAGCAGTTCTTC.

CDR3 sequence reads: CASSPTGAGSYEQYF. Written as DNA, the CDR3 is TGTGCCAGCAGCCCCACTGGGGCAGGGAGCTACGAGCAGTACTTC. The J gene is TRBJ2-7, the V gene TRBV7-6, with D perhaps matching TRBD1 or TRBD2 (5 bases each). Germline V gene data show CDR1 as SGHVS and CDR2 as FNYEAQ. The CDR3 loop spans 15 amino acids. The V end lost 5 bases, the J end lost 3 bases, and 17 bases lay between the germline ends. The entire variable domain, with the rest obtained from reference TRBV7-6 and TRBJ2-7, is as follows: GAGVSQSPRYKVTKRGQDVALRCDPISGHVSLYWYRQALGQGPEFLTYFNYEAQQDKSGLPNDRFSAERPEGSISTLTIQRTEQRDSAMYRCASSPTGAGSYEQYFGPGTRLTVT.

This clone was seen a single time. V and J are TRBV6-5 and TRBJ2-3; TRBD1 might be the D (6 bases). Deletions cut 6 bases from V and 11 bases from J, with 21 bases between. The germline V gene encodes CDR1 MNHEY and CDR2 SVGAGI. The CDR3 covers 14 residues. CDR3 amino acids: CASSPGTQTGRQYF. The CDR3 DNA follows: TGTGCCAGCAGCCCCGGGACACAAACCGGTAGGCAGTATTTT.

This clone appeared once. The rearrangement uses TRBV19 and TRBJ1-1, with D perhaps TRBD1 (5 bases). Germline-derived CDR1 and CDR2 are LNHDA and SQIVND (reference sequence). Trimming cost V 4 bases and J 7 bases, with 13 bases left between them. The CDR3 is 13 residues long. The CDR3 here is CASSTGHLNEAFF. In DNA form, the CDR3 reads TGTGCCAGTAGTACAGGACACCTAAATGAAGCTTTCTTT.

The chain recombines TRBV20-1 with TRBJ1-5; D unresolved. Between the trimmed V and J ends, which lost 3 bases and 4 bases, there was a span of 16 bases. CDR3 length: 15 residues. Germline V CDR1 and CDR2: DFQATT, SNEGSKA (reference sequence). The CDR3 DNA follows: TGCAGTGCTAGTCTGGTCAGCGAGGGAAATCAGCCCCAGCATTTT. Translating gives CSASLVSEGNQPQHF.

The CDR3 sequence: CASSPWDFQETQYF. CDR3 bases: TGTGCCAGCAGCCCCTGGGACTTCCAAGAGACCCAGTACTTC. The gene calls are TRBV7-2 and TRBJ2-5; D possibly corresponds to TRBD2 (6 bases). V was pared by 5 bases and J by 1 base, with 11 bases between. The CDR3 has 14 residues. Germline CDR1 reads SGHTA; CDR2 reads FQGNSA. Complete variable domain (other parts from reference TRBV7-2 and TRBJ2-5): GAGVSQSPSNKVTEKGKDVELRCDPISGHTALYWYRQSLGQGLEFLIYFQGNSAPDKSGLPSDRFSAERTGGSVSTLTIQRTQQEDSAVYLCASSPWDFQETQYFGPGTRLLVL.

The V call is TRBV7-9, the J call TRBJ1-2; 9 bases fit TRBD1. Germline loops: CDR1 SEHNR, CDR2 FQNEAQ (reference sequence). This CDR3 spans 15 amino acids. J lost 8 bases, V lost 5 bases, and 12 bases had no gene match. Here the CDR3 reads CASSTRGTGIGGYTF. The CDR3 nucleotides read TGTGCCAGCAGCACCAGGGGGACAGGGATAGGAGGCTACACCTTC.

This clone was detected only once. The V gene is TRBV19, the J gene TRBJ1-4; no definite D call. This CDR3 contains 14 residues. Germline CDR1 LNHDA, CDR2 SQIVND (reference sequence). V lost 2 bases and J lost 7, with 11 bases in between. Written as DNA, the CDR3 is TGTGCCAGTAGTATAATAGCCCGGGGTGAAAAACTGTTTTTT. The encoded protein is CASSIIARGEKLFF.

The V and J genes are TRBV4-3 and TRBJ1-5; no reliable D call. Germline V gives CDR1 LGHNA, CDR2 YSLEER. The V end was cut by 0 bases, the J end by 6 bases, with 6 bases between. CDR3 size: 13 residues. CDR3 in DNA: TGCGCCAGCAGCCAAGACCTGGTTCAGCCCCAGCATTTT. Its protein is CASSQDLVQPQHF.

DNA of the CDR3: TGTGCCAGCAGCCCCGGGACAGGGGTGCATGGCTACACCTTC. This codes for CASSPGTGVHGYTF. The chain is built from TRBV7-3 and TRBJ1-2; 10 bases line up with TRBD1. V lost 5 bases to trimming and J lost 6 bases; unmatched junction nucleotides: 6. The CDR3 sequence is 14 residues long. Germline assignment: CDR1 SGHTA and CDR2 FQGTGA.

The V and J genes are TRBV2 and TRBJ2-7, with 9 bases that match TRBD1. Unmatched junction bases numbered 5, after V lost 6 bases and J lost 5 bases. This CDR3 comprises 13 residues. Germline V gene sequence: CDR1 SNHLY, CDR2 FYNNEI. The CDR3 DNA sequence: TGTGCCAGCAGCGAACAGGGGGCCGACGAGCAGTACTTC. Translation: CASSEQGADEQYF.

This sequence joins TRBV4-1 and TRBJ1-2; no reliable D call. V shed 3 bases and J shed 1 base, with 12 bases lying between them. The CDR3 spans 15 residues. Looked up from germline, CDR1 is MGHRA and CDR2 is YSYEKL. The CDR3 DNA reads as TGCGCCAGCAGCCACGAAAGTAAGGGTAACTATGGCTACACCTTC. Translation: CASSHESKGNYGYTF.

CDR3 coding DNA: TGTGCCAGCAGCCAAGAGGCGGCGCGTACGCAGTATTTT. Amino acids: CASSQEAARTQYF. V and J are TRBV3-1 (or the pseudogene TRBV3-2) and TRBJ2-3; D not resolved. Trimming removed 0 bases from V and 8 bases from J, with 9 bases in between. The CDR3 consists of 13 residues. In germline, CDR1 is LGHDT, CDR2 YNNKEL (reference sequence).

The CDR3 DNA follows: TGTGCCACCGCCGAAACAGGGGGATCTTACAATGAGCAGTTCTTC. This codes for CATAETGGSYNEQFF. The chain combines TRBV24-1 with TRBJ2-1; the match to TRBD1 covers 8 bases. The CDR3 consists of 15 residues. The junction had 10 bases not matched to a gene; V was cut back by 9 bases and J by 4 bases. Germline V gene sequence: CDR1 KGHDR, CDR2 SFDVKD.